Included here is one TCR beta chain sequence, with context. No antigen is known for it. The time point denotes: newly diagnosed GD, antithyroid drugs for less than 3 months. Scientists built the TCR library using RNA that was extracted from PBMCs. The authors drew approximately 8.1 milliliters of peripheral blood into EDTA tubes. This record belongs to a study of regulatory T cells in long-lasting Graves disease. Trimming removed 10 bases at V and 5 bases at J, with 16 bases between. Per the germline V gene, CDR1 is ENHRY and CDR2 is SYGVKD. CDR3 length: 13 amino acids. Study findings and constraints: More public clonotypes were shared by persistent patients (approximately 3,000) than by new patients (roughly 930). Favoring TRBV28, TRBJ1-2 and TRBJ2-5 was a feature seen in persistent disease.

iRepertoire HTBI primers and Arm-PCR of CDR3 regions built TCR beta libraries. TCRdb re-analysed the multiplex PCR reads in MiXCR, keeping a single row per CDR3 protein. The sample consists of 350,000 to 450,000 distinct CDR3 sequences, around 17% of them appearing once. These data also formed part of another study, on T cells in Graves' hyperthyroidism and ophthalmopathy.

The sequencing used peripheral blood mononuclear cells (PBMCs), collected at new diagnosis, from a patient treated with antithyroid drugs. The clonotype originates from a man in his forties or fifties with Graves disease. This chain joins TRBV10-3 and TRBJ2-3; the D gene is possibly TRBD2 (7 bases). This CDR3 reads CATQGGAEDTQYF. CDR3 bases: TGTGCCACCCAAGGGGGGGCCGAAGATACGCAGTATTTT.